Each of the 10 T cell receptor beta chains below was sequenced from the same sample in a study of tumor and adjacent non-tumor tissue in lung cancer. The library came from three nested PCR rounds adapted from ARM-PCR protocols. TCRdb ran MiXCR on the multiplex PCR reads and lists one entry per CDR3 protein. Of approximately 75,000 distinct CDR3 sequences in the sample, 60% to 85% were seen once. This sample's RNA came from whole unsorted tissue. Sequencing was carried out using lung tumor tissue. The source is a woman between 50 and 59 years old with non-small cell lung cancer.

Notes on this clonotype: This clone may be a read error of a much larger clone one base away. The J gene is TRBJ2-1, the V gene TRBV11-2; no reliable D call. Trimming removed 8 bases from V and 1 base from J, with 6 bases in between. The CDR3 is 12 amino acids. Germline V gene data show CDR1 as SGHAT and CDR2 as FQNNGV. CDR3 in DNA: TGTGCCAGCCAAAAGTCCTACAATGAGCAGTTCTTC. This codes for CASQKSYNEQFF. Based on the CDR3 plus reference TRBV11-2 and TRBJ2-1, the full variable domain is EAGVAQSPRYKIIEKRQSVAFWCNPISGHATLYWYQQILGQGPKLLIQFQNNGVVDDSQLPKDRFSAERLKGVDSTLKIQPAKLEDSAVYLCASQKSYNEQFFGPGTRLTVL.

On this clonotype itself: This may be a read error: a much more frequent sequence differs by one nucleotide. V and J are TRBV14 and TRBJ2-1; 9 bases match TRBD2. The germline gives CDR1 SGHDN, CDR2 FVKESK. The ends lost 5 bases at V and 7 bases at J; junction bases unmatched: 12. The CDR3 is 16 amino acids. CDR3 nucleotide sequence: TGTGCCAGCAGCAGGCATGCGGGAGGGACTGAGAATGAGCAGTTCTTC. It codes for CASSRHAGGTENEQFF.

This clonotype was counted a few times. A much larger clone is a single base away; this may be a read error. This chain uses TRBV10-1 with TRBJ2-2; maybe TRBD2 (5 bases). The germline V gene has CDR1 WNHNN and CDR2 SYGVQD (reference sequence). This CDR3 is built from 12 residues. DNA for the CDR3: TGCGCCAGCAGTTCTCCCCCCGGGGAGCCGTTTTTT. It translates to CASSSPPGEPFF.

This clonotype has just one count. The J gene is TRBJ2-7, the V gene TRBV11-2, with D possibly matching TRBD1 (5 bases). From germline, CDR1 is SGHAT and CDR2 FQNNGV. The length of the CDR3 is 15 residues. The germline V and J ends were trimmed by 5 bases and 3 bases, with 17 bases remaining between them. For the CDR3, the DNA is TGTGCCAGCAGCCTAATGCGGTACAGGAACTACGAGCAGTACTTC. Its translation: CASSLMRYRNYEQYF.

With regard to this clonotype: An end of the junction does not agree with germline; a read error may underlie this. The DNA for the CDR3 is TGTACCAGCCAGAGACAGGCGAATCAGCCCCAGCACTTT. Amino acids: CTSQRQANQPQHF. The chain combines TRBV6-6 with TRBJ1-5; perhaps TRBD1 as D (6 bases). The CDR3 has 13 amino acids. Germline V gene lookup returns CDR1 MNHNY and CDR2 SVGAGI (reference sequence).

About this clonotype itself: One end of the junction varies from germline; a read error may be responsible. V usage is TRBV4-1 and J usage is TRBJ1-1; D not certain. Germline lookup yields CDR1 MGHRA and CDR2 YSYEKL. The length of the CDR3 is 16 residues. CDR3 amino acids: CVRSNGFAKRNTEAFF. The CDR3 coding sequence is TGCGTCAGAAGCAACGGCTTCGCCAAGAGGAACACTGAAGCCTTCTTT.

This clonotype turned up a few times. One end of the junction does not line up with germline, which may come from a read error. The chain combines TRBV11-3 with TRBJ2-2, with 11 positions matching TRBD2. Looked up from germline, CDR1 is SGHNT and CDR2 is YENEEA. This CDR3 has 14 residues. The CDR3, as DNA: TGTGCTGGCAGCCTAGCGGGGGGCACCGGGGAGTTGTTTTTT. This encodes CAGSLAGGTGELFF.

For this clonotype: A read error may account for a junction end that differs from germline. This chain connects TRBV29-1 to TRBJ2-3; 7 bases map to TRBD1. Germline lookup yields CDR1 SQVTM and CDR2 ANQGSEA. The CDR3 has 14 residues. The CDR3 spells CSIEPTGRTDTQFF. The CDR3, as DNA: TGCAGTATTGAACCGACAGGGCGCACAGATACGCAGTTTTTT.

For this clonotype: A read error may produce the germline difference seen at one junction end. The chain links TRBV5-1 to TRBJ2-3, with 7 bases aligning to TRBD1. The CDR3 covers 14 residues. The germline CDR1 and CDR2 sequences are SGHRS and YFSETQ. The CDR3 loop is CASKQDRDFDTHYF. The DNA for the CDR3 is TGCGCCAGCAAGCAAGACAGGGATTTTGATACGCATTATTTT. The complete variable domain, with remaining parts taken from reference TRBV5-1 and TRBJ2-3, reads KAGVTQTPRYLIKTRGQQVTLSCSPISGHRSVSWYQQTPGQGLQFLFEYFSETQRNKGNFPGRFSGRQFSNSRSEMNVSTLELGDSALYLCASKQDRDFDTHYFGPGTRLTVL.

With regard to this clonotype: One end of the junction varies from germline; a read error may be responsible. The chain couples TRBV4-1 to TRBJ1-5, with TRBD1 as a possible D gene (6 bases). The CDR3 consists of 17 residues. CDR1 MGHRA and CDR2 YSYEKL come from the germline V gene. CDR3 amino acids: CAGSQGSTGGGGQPQHF. In nucleotides, the CDR3 is TGCGCCGGCAGCCAAGGGTCGACGGGGGGCGGGGGACAGCCCCAGCATTTT.